The source of this TCR beta chain is a study of cytomegalovirus exposure and HLA in healthy donors. Study conclusions and caveats: Immune exposure data for these donors was limited to CMV serostatus. By HLA locus, TCR association rates varied in a later analysis, with DRB1 showing the most and HLA-C the fewest.

As to this clone: Its antigen is unknown.

V shed 4 bases and J shed 6 bases, with 17 bases lying between them. Per germline, CDR1 LGHNA and CDR2 YSLEER. This CDR3 region has 15 residues. The PCR was carried out with 60 Vbeta primers and 13 Jbeta primers. TCRdb's table, derived via immunoSEQ multiplex PCR, lists solely in-frame clones and lacks some. Reported are 150,000 or so clones; the ten largest clones contain more than 1.5%. The TCR sequence derives from a man between 18 and 35 years old in good health and CMV-seronegative. The sequenced sample was PBMCs. The V and J genes are TRBV4-3 and TRBJ2-3, with D tentatively TRBD2 (6 bases). The CDR3 region is CASSPFFGGLDTQYF. CDR3 DNA: TGCGCCAGCAGCCCATTTTTCGGAGGGCTTGATACGCAGTATTTT.